What follows are 10 T cell receptor beta chains derived from one specimen sequenced in a study of human T cells and chemical hapten exposure (dated by TCRdb to 2020 to 2023). The sample's time point label, decoded: pre-sensitization, week 0. Explained via the paper, the treatment or condition label denotes: therapeutic diphenylcyclopropenone sensitization with weekly scalp DPC. Receptors were amplified or captured by RACE. Sequencing took place on a NextSeq 500. TCRdb took the public reads, trimmed them with fastp at Q25, ran MiXCR for clone calling and kept in-frame beta chains. Rows with one shared CDR3 protein collapse into an entry with the most common genes and DNA. The sample table contains approximately 400,000 distinct CDR3 sequences; only one count was recorded for roughly 5% of them. Of the sample, 2% to 3% is held by the ten largest clones. The material was whole blood, obtained in connection with sensitization to the hapten diphenylcyclopropenone (DPC). These receptors came from a woman aged 50 to 60 with alopecia areata. Some clones in this sample may be carry-over from other donors' samples.

This clonotype showed up many times. V and J are TRBV4-3 and TRBJ2-2; possibly TRBD1 for D (6 bases). The V and J ends lost 0 bases and 7 bases respectively, with 9 bases between them. The CDR3 runs 14 residues. The germline V gene has CDR1 LGHNA and CDR2 YSLEER. The CDR3 DNA is TGCGCCAGCAGCCAAGATAGGACAGTCGGGGAGCTGTTTTTT. Amino acid sequence: CASSQDRTVGELFF.

This clonotype was counted many times. The rearrangement links TRBV11-2 to TRBJ2-1, with 7 bases lining up with TRBD2. CDR1 SGHAT and CDR2 FQNNGV come from the germline V gene. Trimming cost V 4 bases and J 6 bases; bases outside gene matches: 15. The CDR3 runs 17 residues. Here the CDR3 reads CASSSLTRGRHRNEQFF. The CDR3 coding sequence is TGTGCCAGCAGCTCTCTCACTCGCGGGAGACATCGCAATGAGCAGTTCTTC.

This clonotype was recorded a few times. This chain uses TRBV15 with TRBJ2-1; weak D call: TRBD2 (5 bases). This CDR3 is 17 amino acids long. Germline V lookup: CDR1 LNHNV, CDR2 YYDKDF (reference sequence). Between the trimmed V and J ends, which lost 0 bases and 8 bases, there was a span of 20 bases. This CDR3 is CATSRDHNVLTGDEQFF. The CDR3 nucleotides are TGTGCCACCAGCAGAGATCACAACGTTCTTACCGGGGATGAGCAGTTCTTC.

In its sample, this clonotype was seen many times. This chain connects TRBV27 to TRBJ1-6; TRBD1 is a possible D gene (6 bases). From germline, CDR1 is MNHEY and CDR2 SMNVEV (reference sequence). The CDR3 extends over 15 amino acids. Trimming stripped 4 bases from V and 10 bases from J, with 17 bases between. CDR3 loop: CASSWYSQGGSPLHF. The CDR3 bases are TGTGCCAGCAGTTGGTATAGCCAAGGGGGGTCACCCCTCCACTTT.

This clonotype has only a few counts. CDR3 in DNA: TGTGCCAGCACCCCGACAGGGTACGAGCAGTACTTC. Amino acids: CASTPTGYEQYF. The chain has TRBV2 and TRBJ2-7; 7 bases map to TRBD1. In germline, CDR1 is SNHLY, CDR2 FYNNEI. The CDR3 contains 12 residues. The junction had 4 bases not matched to a gene; V was cut back by 7 bases and J by 4 bases. Looking up the rest from reference TRBV2 and TRBJ2-7 gives the full variable domain: EPEVTQTPSHQVTQMGQEVILRCVPISNHLYFYWYRQILGQKVEFLVSFYNNEISEKSEIFDDQFSVERPDGSNFTLKIRSTKLEDSAMYFCASTPTGYEQYFGPGTRLTVT.

This clonotype was found many times. The rearrangement links TRBV28 to TRBJ2-7; TRBD2 aligns across 8 bases. This CDR3 has 15 amino acids. V lost 6 bases to trimming and J lost 0 bases; unmatched junction nucleotides: 7. The germline gives CDR1 MDHEN, CDR2 SYDVKM. The CDR3 is CASRVSGTSSYEQYF. As DNA, the CDR3 is TGTGCCAGCAGAGTTAGCGGGACCAGCTCCTACGAGCAGTACTTC.

This clonotype appeared many times. The J gene is TRBJ2-3, the V gene TRBV9; D is unclear. Trimming left V 0 bases short and J 0 bases short, with 8 bases between. This CDR3 has 15 residues. CDR1 and CDR2 from the germline V gene are SGDLS and YYNGEE. CDR3 residues: CASSVGTPSTDTQYF. Written as DNA, the CDR3 is TGTGCCAGCAGCGTAGGGACCCCTAGCACAGATACGCAGTATTTT.

This clonotype was found many times. The V call is TRBV6-1, the J call TRBJ1-1, with 7 bases aligning to TRBD1. The CDR3 has 18 residues. The V gene's germline CDR1 is MNHNS and CDR2 SASEGT. V was pared by 5 bases and J by 0 bases, with 15 bases of the junction left unmatched. In DNA, the CDR3 is TGTGCCAGCAGTCCTCAGAAAAACAGGGGTCTGATGAACACTGAAGCTTTCTTT. This gives the protein CASSPQKNRGLMNTEAFF.

This clonotype was seen many times. J is TRBJ1-3 and V is TRBV7-2; tentatively, D is TRBD1 (5 bases). Germline lookup yields CDR1 SGHTA and CDR2 FQGNSA. With 4 bases removed from V and 1 base from J, the gap between germline ends came to 14 bases. This CDR3 spans 16 amino acids. Here the CDR3 reads CASSSSPTASGNTIYF. CDR3 coding DNA: TGTGCCAGCAGCTCTTCCCCGACAGCTTCTGGAAACACCATATATTTT.

This clonotype has a count of ten or more. This chain uses TRBV6-1 with TRBJ2-5, with 9 bases lining up with TRBD1. The CDR3 totals 16 residues. Germline V gives CDR1 MNHNS, CDR2 SASEGT. Trimming removed 5 bases from V and 8 bases from J; junction bases left unmatched: 15. The CDR3 is CASSNHRDRAGDTQYF. In DNA form, the CDR3 reads TGTGCCAGCAGTAATCACCGGGACAGGGCCGGTGATACCCAGTACTTC.